Listed below are T cell receptor beta chains from one sample, sequenced in a study of OX40 agonist ivuxolimab in advanced cancers. Sequencing was performed with immunoSEQ multiplex PCR; in TCRdb, only in-frame clones are kept and a portion is missing. The sample records around 60,000 clones, about 85% being singletons. The input for sequencing was CD4+ or CD8+ T cells sorted from blood, taken in a trial of the OX40 agonist ivuxolimab. The receptors were sampled from an adult with an advanced solid tumor such as melanoma, head and neck, liver or kidney cancer. Each CDR3 is given with its conserved first and last residue. Fields, in order: J gene, D gene, V gene, clone size, CDR3 protein, CDR3 DNA. A D gene is named only where the DNA matches it firmly. Not every row has a clone size; where given, it reads once, few, many or a size class.

TRBJ2-4 | TRBD1 | TRBV28 | . | CASRLTGAKNIQYF | TGTGCCAGCCGATTAACAGGGGCTAAAAACATTCAGTACTTC
TRBJ2-7 | . | TRBV28 | . | CASSQGPTYEQYF | TGTGCCAGCAGTCAGGGGCCGACCTACGAGCAGTACTTC
TRBJ2-2 | . | TRBV7-3 | . | CASSLNAVTGELFF | TGTGCCAGCAGCTTAAACGCGGTCACCGGGGAGCTGTTTTTT
TRBJ2-7 | TRBD1 | TRBV19 | . | CASSDTTGGGSYEQYF | TGTGCCAGTAGTGACACTACAGGGGGAGGCTCCTACGAGCAGTACTTC
TRBJ2-3 | TRBD2 | TRBV30 | . | CARRRLAGAPDTQYF | TGTGCCCGGCGGAGACTAGCGGGAGCCCCAGATACGCAGTATTTT
TRBJ1-1 | . | TRBV28 | . | CASSKDSAGPLNTEAFF | TGTGCCAGCAGTAAGGACAGCGCGGGGCCTCTGAACACTGAAGCTTTCTTT
TRBJ1-5 | TRBD1 | TRBV7-6 | . | CASSFRTRTGGGTQPQHF | TGTGCCAGCAGCTTTAGAACCCGGACAGGCGGGGGAACTCAGCCCCAGCATTTT
TRBJ2-7 | TRBD2 | TRBV5-5 | once | CASNTMGLAGPEQYF | TGTGCCAGCAACACGATGGGACTAGCGGGACCCGAGCAGTACTTC
TRBJ1-5 | . | TRBV19 | . | CASSMGDVRRGTPYSNQPQHF | TGTGCCAGTAGTATGGGGGACGTGAGGCGCGGGACACCTTATAGCAATCAGCCCCAGCATTTT
TRBJ2-6 | . | TRBV28 | . | CASSSGGTGANVLTF | TGTGCCAGCAGTTCTGGGGGTACAGGGGCCAACGTCCTGACTTTC
TRBJ2-7 | TRBD1 | TRBV18 | . | CASSPPDRGRAEQYF | TGTGCCAGCTCACCACCGGACAGGGGGCGCGCCGAGCAGTACTTC